One and the same sample provided the 2 T cell receptor beta chains below, sequenced in a study of T cell responses to AZD1222 COVID-19 vaccine. Repertoires were generated with immunoSEQ multiplex PCR, while TCRdb's copy carries only in-frame clones and drops some. Of fewer than 150,000 clones listed, roughly 88% are singletons. The specimen was peripheral blood, collected 28 days after the second AZD1222 dose. The receptor source for this set is an adult who received the AZD1222 COVID-19 vaccine.

Written as DNA, the CDR3 is TGCGCCAGCAGCCCCTCGACAGCTAGCACAGATACGCAGTATTTT. Amino acid sequence: CASSPSTASTDTQYF. The chain is built from TRBV5-1 and TRBJ2-3; a possible D gene is TRBD1 (5 bases). The germline V gene encodes CDR1 SGHRS and CDR2 YFSETQ. Trimming left V 4 bases short and J 0 bases short, with 12 bases between. The CDR3 totals 15 residues.

The chain couples TRBV7-9 to TRBJ1-5; 7 bases fit TRBD1. CDR1 SEHNR and CDR2 FQNEAQ come from the germline V gene (reference sequence). Germline trimming cut 8 bases from V and 2 bases from J; bases unmatched to any gene: 6. The CDR3 loop spans 14 amino acids. CDR3 coding DNA: TGTGCCAGCTCCCCAGGGGGTGGCAATCAGCCCCAGCATTTT. It specifies CASSPGGGNQPQHF.